These 25 T cell receptor beta chains share one sample of origin, sequenced in a study of blood T cell repertoires in COVID-19. Clones were read by immunoSEQ multiplex PCR, and TCRdb kept only the in-frame ones, dropping some. Among approximately 200,000 clones listed, roughly four fifths were seen once. Sequencing was done on a sample of peripheral blood. These receptors originate from a woman in her 50s with acute or convalescent COVID-19.

The chain recombines TRBV5-4 with TRBJ1-2, with D perhaps TRBD1 (6 bases). CDR3 length equals 15 residues. V lost 1 base, J lost 4 bases, and 14 bases lay in between. Germline assignment: CDR1 SGHNT and CDR2 YYREEE (reference sequence). The DNA for the CDR3 is TGTGCCAGCAGCTTGTACGCAGGGGCTCTCTATGGCTACACCTTC. The encoded protein is CASSLYAGALYGYTF.

This clone was counted many times. V usage is TRBV6-4 and J usage is TRBJ1-3, with a possible D match to TRBD1 (6 bases). Germline V gene lookup returns CDR1 MRHNA and CDR2 SNTAGT. Trimming shortened V by 0 bases and J by 1 base, and 16 bases separated the two germline ends. The CDR3 spans 18 residues. The CDR3 bases are TGTGCCAGCAGTGACTCGCGGACAGCAGAAGTATCTGGAAACACCATATATTTT. This gives the protein CASSDSRTAEVSGNTIYF.

The rearrangement uses TRBV6-5 and TRBJ1-4; 9 nucleotides align to TRBD1. Per the germline V gene, CDR1 is MNHEY and CDR2 is SVGAGI. V shed 6 bases and J 0 bases; nucleotides not matched to a gene: 2. CDR3 length: 15 amino acids. The CDR3 DNA is TGTGCCAGCAGCCGGGACAGGGCAACTAATGAAAAACTGTTTTTT. This encodes CASSRDRATNEKLFF.

The chain uses TRBV28 and TRBJ1-3; D remains ambiguous. The CDR3 extends over 12 amino acids. From germline, CDR1 is MDHEN and CDR2 SYDVKM. V lost 3 bases and J lost 4, with 4 bases in between. In DNA form, the CDR3 reads TGTGCCAGCAGTTTCCGGGGAAACACCATATATTTT. This gives the protein CASSFRGNTIYF.

A remark on this clone: This sample also contains other DNA sequences that code for the same CDR3. The genes are TRBV24-1 and TRBJ2-7, with unresolved D. Germline V lookup: CDR1 KGHDR, CDR2 SFDVKD. Trimming took 4 bases from V and 4 from J, leaving 4 bases between them. The CDR3 has 11 amino acids. The CDR3 DNA reads as TGTGCCACCAGTGACCCATACGAGCAGTACTTC. The encoded protein is CATSDPYEQYF.

V and J are TRBV9 and TRBJ1-6; no clear D gene. Trimming cost V 0 bases and J 7 bases, with 8 bases left between them. The CDR3 has 14 residues. CDR1 is SGDLS, CDR2 YYNGEE, per germline. CDR3 coding DNA: TGTGCCAGCAGCGTAGCGGGGATCAATTCACCCCTCCACTTT. Translating gives CASSVAGINSPLHF. Looking up the rest from reference TRBV9 and TRBJ1-6 gives the full variable domain: DSGVTQTPKHLITATGQRVTLRCSPRSGDLSVYWYQQSLDQGLQFLIQYYNGEERAKGNILERFSAQQFPDLHSELNLSSLELGDSALYFCASSVAGINSPLHFGNGTRLTVT.

V and J are TRBV21-1 and TRBJ1-6. TRBV21-1 is recorded as a pseudogene. The CDR3 has 13 residues. The CDR3: CASSKVRESPLHF. In DNA form, the CDR3 reads TGTGCCAGCAGCAAAGTACGAGAATCACCCCTCCACTTT.

This clone was observed a handful of times. V usage is TRBV7-2 and J usage is TRBJ2-7, with D possibly TRBD1 on 5 matching bases. Germline assignment: CDR1 SGHTA and CDR2 FQGNSA. Trimming took off 5 bases at V and 2 bases at J, with 16 bases between the two ends. The CDR3 length is 15 residues. The CDR3 coding sequence is TGTGCCAGCAGCCCCCAGGGCGCCTCAGCCTACGAGCAGTACTTC. Encoded protein: CASSPQGASAYEQYF.

CDR3 residues: CAWSRTASSGNTIYF. CDR3 nucleotides: TGTGCCTGGAGTCGGACAGCGTCCTCTGGAAACACCATATATTTT. The V and J genes are TRBV30 and TRBJ1-3, with a tentative D call TRBD1 (6 bases). CDR3 length: 15 amino acids. V lost 2 bases and J 0 bases, leaving 11 bases between the germline ends. The germline V gene has CDR1 GTSNPN and CDR2 SVGIG (reference sequence).

Turning to this clone: Different DNA sequences within this sample yield the same CDR3. The V and J genes are TRBV18 and TRBJ1-5; possibly TRBD1 for D (6 bases). V lost 1 base and J lost 3, with 7 bases in between. CDR3 length equals 14 residues. Germline V gene sequence: CDR1 KGHSH, CDR2 LQKENI. CDR3 sequence (DNA): TGTGCCAGCTCACCACGACAGGACAATCAGCCCCAGCATTTT. This codes for CASSPRQDNQPQHF.

CDR3 DNA sequence: TGTGCCAGCAGCCTACGGACAGGGGGCACTGAAGCTTTCTTT. Protein sequence: CASSLRTGGTEAFF. The chain carries TRBV3-1 (or the pseudogene TRBV3-2) and TRBJ1-1; TRBD1 matches at 10 bases. There are 14 residues in the CDR3. V was pared by 4 bases and J by 4 bases, with 3 bases of the junction left unmatched. Germline loops: CDR1 LGHDT, CDR2 YNNKEL (reference sequence).

This sequence joins TRBV28 and TRBJ2-1, with 7 positions matching TRBD1. With 6 bases clipped from V and 0 bases from J, the junction kept 5 bases outside the gene matches. Per the germline V gene, CDR1 is MDHEN and CDR2 is SYDVKM. This CDR3 has 15 amino acids. The CDR3 nucleotides are TGTGCCAGCAGCCTTACAGGGGTCTCCTACAATGAGCAGTTCTTC. This sequence encodes CASSLTGVSYNEQFF. Full variable domain (outside the CDR3, taken from reference TRBV28 and TRBJ2-1): DVKVTQSSRYLVKRTGEKVFLECVQDMDHENMFWYRQDPGLGLRLIYFSYDVKMKEKGDIPEGYSVSREKKERFSLILESASTNQTSMYLCASSLTGVSYNEQFFGPGTRLTVL.

V gene TRBV10-2 combines with J gene TRBJ2-3; D uncertain. V lost 6 bases to trimming and J lost 2 bases, with 12 bases between them. Germline V CDR1 and CDR2: WSHSY, SAAADI. The CDR3 covers 14 residues. The CDR3 here is CASRGTSVTDTQYF. The CDR3 DNA reads as TGCGCCAGCAGGGGCACCTCTGTCACAGATACGCAGTATTTT.

The rearrangement uses TRBV6-5 and TRBJ1-2; possible D gene TRBD1, 6 bases. The CDR3 spans 13 residues. Germline CDR1 is MNHEY and CDR2 is SVGAGI. V was cut by 4 bases and J by 4 bases, with 10 bases left in between. This CDR3 is CASSSDRPYGYTF. Here the CDR3 DNA reads TGTGCCAGCAGTTCTGACAGGCCCTATGGCTACACCTTC.

The genes are TRBV19 and TRBJ1-1; the D gene is possibly TRBD1 (5 bases). This CDR3 has 15 amino acids. Germline V lookup: CDR1 LNHDA, CDR2 SQIVND (reference sequence). V gave up 4 bases and J gave up 10 bases, with 22 bases separating them. The CDR3 region has the DNA TGTGCCAGTAGTAGTCAGTCCGGGGACGGGGGGAGAGCTTTCTTT. Translating gives CASSSQSGDGGRAFF.

The gene calls are TRBV6-2 or TRBV6-3 and TRBJ2-7; TRBD2 is a possible D gene (6 bases). The germline V gene has CDR1 MNHEY and CDR2 SVGEGT. This CDR3 region has 13 residues. The germline V and J ends were trimmed by 1 base and 3 bases, with 7 bases remaining between them. CDR3 bases: TGTGCCAGCAGTTACTTGGGAGGCTACGAGCAGTACTTC. Encoded protein: CASSYLGGYEQYF.

The chain recombines TRBV7-2 with TRBJ1-3; possibly TRBD1 for D (5 bases). The V end lost 3 bases, the J end lost 2 bases, and 8 bases lay between the germline ends. The CDR3 has 14 amino acids. Per the germline V gene, CDR1 is SGHTA and CDR2 is FQGNSA. The CDR3: CASSFRGAGNTIYF. CDR3 sequence (DNA): TGTGCCAGCAGCTTCCGGGGGGCTGGAAACACCATATATTTT.

As regards this clone: The sample has other DNA sequences that encode this CDR3 too. The chain combines TRBV14 with TRBJ1-1; no definite D call. This CDR3 has 14 amino acids. V was trimmed by 1 base and J by 0 bases, leaving 6 bases between them. In germline, CDR1 is SGHDN, CDR2 FVKESK. CDR3 residues: CASSQGQMNTEAFF. CDR3 DNA: TGTGCCAGCAGCCAAGGCCAGATGAACACTGAAGCTTTCTTT.

This rearrangement joins TRBV9 to TRBJ1-6, with D perhaps matching TRBD1 (6 bases). V lost 4 bases and J lost 8, with 16 bases in between. Germline CDR1 and CDR2: SGDLS and YYNGEE. CDR3 length: 15 amino acids. CDR3 loop: CASSPSHREYSPLHF. In nucleotides, the CDR3 is TGTGCCAGCAGCCCCTCTCACAGGGAGTATTCACCCCTCCACTTT.

The V and J genes are TRBV5-5 and TRBJ1-2; D remains unclear. From germline, CDR1 is SGHKS and CDR2 YYEKEE (reference sequence). The V end lost 0 bases, the J end lost 4 bases, and 13 bases lay between the germline ends. This CDR3 is 15 amino acids long. CDR3 residues: CASSLGLTGGYGYTF. The CDR3 nucleotides are TGTGCCAGCAGCTTGGGACTCACTGGCGGCTATGGCTACACCTTC. The variable domain in full, with the rest retrieved from reference TRBV5-5 and TRBJ1-2, is DAGVTQSPTHLIKTRGQQVTLRCSPISGHKSVSWYQQVLGQGPQFIFQYYEKEERGRGNFPDRFSARQFPNYSSELNVNALLLGDSALYLCASSLGLTGGYGYTFGSGTRLTVV.

The chain joins TRBV4-1 to TRBJ1-4, with D tentatively TRBD1 (5 bases). Deletions cut 1 base from V and 4 bases from J, with 13 bases between. The V gene's germline CDR1 is MGHRA and CDR2 YSYEKL. The CDR3 loop spans 16 amino acids. The CDR3 DNA follows: TGCGCCAGCAGCCAAGCCGTGGGGGGTTTTAATGAAAAACTGTTTTTT. This codes for CASSQAVGGFNEKLFF.

The V gene is TRBV19, the J gene TRBJ2-2, with TRBD2 identical over 9 bases. V shed 9 bases, J shed 0 bases, and the junction held 11 bases outside the gene matches. Germline values: CDR1 LNHDA, CDR2 SQIVND (reference sequence). The CDR3 is 17 residues long. The CDR3, as DNA: TGTGCCAGCCGTATGCGGGGGGGACATTCGAACACCGGGGAGCTGTTTTTT. Translating it yields CASRMRGGHSNTGELFF.

The chain carries TRBV6-6 and TRBJ2-5; TRBD1 aligns across 7 bases. Germline V CDR1 and CDR2: MNHNY, SVGAGI (reference sequence). This CDR3 is built from 14 residues. V gave up 6 bases and J gave up 4 bases; unmatched junction bases: 8. The CDR3 DNA is TGTGCCAGCAGAAGACAGGGTCTCCGAGAGACCCAGTACTTC. Translated, it gives CASRRQGLRETQYF.

This chain uses TRBV3-1 (or the pseudogene TRBV3-2) with TRBJ1-2; 7 bases fit TRBD1. The CDR3 is 14 residues long. V dropped 1 base and J dropped 8; count of bases not matched to a gene: 7. Germline V gene lookup returns CDR1 LGHDT and CDR2 YNNKEL (reference sequence). In DNA, the CDR3 is TGTGCCAGCAGCCAAGCTGACAGGGTAAGCGGCTACACCTTC. Translating gives CASSQADRVSGYTF.

J is TRBJ1-2 and V is TRBV19; maybe TRBD1 (5 bases). CDR3 size: 16 residues. The V end was cut by 5 bases, the J end by 4 bases, with 20 bases between. The germline CDR1 and CDR2 sequences are LNHDA and SQIVND (reference sequence). DNA for the CDR3: TGTGCCAGTAGTGCCCTGGGAGGGGCCGGGGGCTATGGCTACACCTTC. It codes for CASSALGGAGGYGYTF.